This T cell receptor beta chain was captured by sequencing in a study of blood T cell repertoires in COVID-19. Clones were read by immunoSEQ multiplex PCR, and TCRdb kept only the in-frame ones, dropping some. This sample carries about 400,000 clones, roughly 88% of them seen once, and the ten largest clones take over 2%. CDR1 SGHTS and CDR2 YDEGEE come from the germline V gene. Between the trimmed V and J ends, which lost 5 bases and 2 bases, there was a span of 11 bases. The length of the CDR3 is 15 residues. The sample was PBMCs or T cells enriched from blood (not recorded which). The receptor comes from a woman in her thirties or forties with acute COVID-19. V gene TRBV5-8 combines with J gene TRBJ2-6; no definite D call. The CDR3 sequence is CASRERVTGANVLTF. The CDR3 DNA reads as TGTGCCAGCAGAGAACGGGTAACTGGGGCCAACGTCCTGACTTTC.